The subject of this entry is one TCR beta chain. The sample originates from a study of cytomegalovirus exposure and HLA in healthy donors. Germline CDR1 MDHEN, CDR2 SYDVKM. V was clipped by 6 bases and J by 6 bases, with 21 bases between them. The CDR3 covers 15 residues. The PCR had 60 Vbeta and 13 Jbeta primers. Assay used: immunoSEQ multiplex PCR; TCRdb lists only in-frame clones, some missing. The sample has 85,000 to 100,000 clones, around 64% seen once; the top ten hold roughly 3%. The sequence was collected from a man in his sixties in good health and CMV-seronegative. Input material: PBMCs. This chain joins TRBV28 and TRBJ2-7; D is possibly TRBD1 (5 bases). The CDR3 loop reads CASRQLNRFIAEQYF. DNA of the CDR3: TGTGCCAGCAGGCAATTAAACAGGTTTATTGCCGAGCAGTACTTC.